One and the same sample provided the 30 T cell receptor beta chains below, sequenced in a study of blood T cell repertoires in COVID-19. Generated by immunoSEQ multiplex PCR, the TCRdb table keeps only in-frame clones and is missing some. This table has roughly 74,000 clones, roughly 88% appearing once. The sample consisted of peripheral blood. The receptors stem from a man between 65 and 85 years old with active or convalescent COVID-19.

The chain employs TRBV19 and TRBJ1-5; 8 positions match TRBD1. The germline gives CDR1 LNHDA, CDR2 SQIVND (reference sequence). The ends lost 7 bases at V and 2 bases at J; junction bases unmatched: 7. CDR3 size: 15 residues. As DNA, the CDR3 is TGTGCCAGTACCGGAGGACAGGGCCGCAATCAGCCCCAGCATTTT. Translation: CASTGGQGRNQPQHF.

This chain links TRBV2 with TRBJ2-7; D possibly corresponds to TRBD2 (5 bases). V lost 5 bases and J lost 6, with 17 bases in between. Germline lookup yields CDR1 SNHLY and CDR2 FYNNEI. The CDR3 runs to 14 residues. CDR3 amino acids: CASSFRAPRGEQYF. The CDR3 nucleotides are TGTGCCAGCAGTTTCCGGGCCCCACGGGGCGAGCAGTACTTC.

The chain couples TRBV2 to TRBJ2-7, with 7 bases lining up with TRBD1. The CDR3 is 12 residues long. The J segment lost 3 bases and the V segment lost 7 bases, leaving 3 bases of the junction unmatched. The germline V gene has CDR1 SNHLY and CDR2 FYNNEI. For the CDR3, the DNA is TGTGCCAGCACCGGACAGGACTACGAGCAGTACTTC. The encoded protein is CASTGQDYEQYF.

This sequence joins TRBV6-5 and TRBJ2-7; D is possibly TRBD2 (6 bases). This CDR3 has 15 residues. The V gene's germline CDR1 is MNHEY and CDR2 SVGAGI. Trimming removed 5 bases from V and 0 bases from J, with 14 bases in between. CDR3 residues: CASSLGLSSSYEQYF. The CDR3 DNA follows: TGTGCCAGCAGTCTGGGACTTTCGAGCTCCTACGAGCAGTACTTC.

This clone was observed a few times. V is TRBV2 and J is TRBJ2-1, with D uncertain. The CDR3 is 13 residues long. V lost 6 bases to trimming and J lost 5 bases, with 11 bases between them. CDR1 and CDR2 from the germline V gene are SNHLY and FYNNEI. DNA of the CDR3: TGTGCCAGCAGGAGGAATTTGGACAATGAGCAGTTCTTC. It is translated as CASRRNLDNEQFF.

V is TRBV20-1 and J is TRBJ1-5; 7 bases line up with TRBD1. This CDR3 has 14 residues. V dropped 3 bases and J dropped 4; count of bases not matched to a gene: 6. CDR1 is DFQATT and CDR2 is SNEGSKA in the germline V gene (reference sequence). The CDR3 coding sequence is TGCAGTGCTAGTCCCGGGACAGATAATCAGCCCCAGCATTTT. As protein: CSASPGTDNQPQHF.

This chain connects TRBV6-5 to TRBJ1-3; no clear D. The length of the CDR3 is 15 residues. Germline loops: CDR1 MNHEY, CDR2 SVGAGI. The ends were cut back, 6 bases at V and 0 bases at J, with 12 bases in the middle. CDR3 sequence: CASRSTADSGNTIYF. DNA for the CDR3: TGTGCCAGCAGATCAACAGCCGACTCTGGAAACACCATATATTTT.

CDR3 region: CASSLAGQLNEKLFF. CDR3 nucleotides: TGCGCCAGCAGCTTGGCGGGACAGCTTAATGAAAAACTGTTTTTT. The chain joins TRBV5-1 to TRBJ1-4; 7 nucleotides match TRBD1. Trimming at V came to 0 bases and at J to 4 bases, leaving 3 bases not matched to a gene. CDR1 and CDR2 (germline): SGHRS, YFSETQ. The CDR3 sequence is 15 residues long.

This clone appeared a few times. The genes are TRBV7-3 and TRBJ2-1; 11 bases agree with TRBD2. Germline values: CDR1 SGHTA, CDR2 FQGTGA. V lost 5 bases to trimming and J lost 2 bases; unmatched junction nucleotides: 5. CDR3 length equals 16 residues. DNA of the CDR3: TGTGCCAGCAGCCTCACTAGCGGGAGCCCCTACAATGAGCAGTTCTTC. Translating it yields CASSLTSGSPYNEQFF.

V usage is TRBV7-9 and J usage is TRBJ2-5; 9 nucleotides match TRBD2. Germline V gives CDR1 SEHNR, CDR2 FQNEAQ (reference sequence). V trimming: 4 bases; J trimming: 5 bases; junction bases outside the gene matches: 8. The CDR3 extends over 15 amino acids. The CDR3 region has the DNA TGTGCCAGCAGCTCGAATAGCGGGAGCGGGGAGACCCAGTACTTC. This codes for CASSSNSGSGETQYF.

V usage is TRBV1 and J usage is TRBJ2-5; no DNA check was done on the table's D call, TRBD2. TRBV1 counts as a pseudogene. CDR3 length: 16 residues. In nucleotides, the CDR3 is TGCACCAGCAGCCAACCGGGGGGTGGAGACCAAGAGACCCAGTACTTC. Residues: CTSSQPGGGDQETQYF.

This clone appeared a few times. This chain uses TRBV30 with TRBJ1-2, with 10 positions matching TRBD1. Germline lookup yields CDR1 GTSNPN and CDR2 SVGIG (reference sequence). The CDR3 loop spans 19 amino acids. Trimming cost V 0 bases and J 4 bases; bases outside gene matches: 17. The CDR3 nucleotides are TGTGCCTGGAGTGTAATGAAGGGACAGGGGTCCCCATTTATCTATGGCTACACCTTC. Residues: CAWSVMKGQGSPFIYGYTF.

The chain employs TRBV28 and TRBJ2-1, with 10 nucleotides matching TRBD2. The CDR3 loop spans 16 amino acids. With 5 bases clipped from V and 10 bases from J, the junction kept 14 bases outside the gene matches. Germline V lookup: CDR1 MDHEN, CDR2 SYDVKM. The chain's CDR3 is CASSTPRTSGNDEQFF. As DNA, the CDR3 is TGTGCCAGCAGTACCCCCCGAACTAGCGGGAATGACGAGCAGTTCTTC.

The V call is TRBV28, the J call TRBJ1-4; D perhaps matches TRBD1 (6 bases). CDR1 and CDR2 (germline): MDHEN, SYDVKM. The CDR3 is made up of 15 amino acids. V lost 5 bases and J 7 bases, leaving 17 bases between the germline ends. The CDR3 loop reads CASSPIGGRGEKLFF. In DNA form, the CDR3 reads TGTGCCAGCAGTCCCATCGGGGGGCGCGGTGAAAAACTGTTTTTT.

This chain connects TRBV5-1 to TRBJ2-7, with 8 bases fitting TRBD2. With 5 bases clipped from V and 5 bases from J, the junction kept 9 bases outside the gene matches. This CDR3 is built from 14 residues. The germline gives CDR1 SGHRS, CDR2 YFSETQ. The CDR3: CASRISGSLHEQYF. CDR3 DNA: TGCGCCAGCAGAATCAGCGGGAGTCTCCACGAGCAGTACTTC.

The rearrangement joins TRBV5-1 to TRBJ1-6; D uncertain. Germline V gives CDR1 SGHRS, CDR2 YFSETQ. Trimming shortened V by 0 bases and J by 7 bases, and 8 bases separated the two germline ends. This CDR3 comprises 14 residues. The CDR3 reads CASSLVTENSPLHF. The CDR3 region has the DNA TGCGCCAGCAGCTTGGTTACAGAGAATTCACCCCTCCACTTT.

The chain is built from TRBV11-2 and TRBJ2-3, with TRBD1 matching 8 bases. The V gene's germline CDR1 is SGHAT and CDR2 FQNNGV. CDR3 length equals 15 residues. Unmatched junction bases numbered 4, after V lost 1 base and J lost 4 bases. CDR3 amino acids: CASSLGTGPADTQYF. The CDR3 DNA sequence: TGTGCCAGCAGCTTAGGGACAGGGCCCGCAGATACGCAGTATTTT.

CDR3 in DNA: TGTGCCAGCAGTGGCGCCCGCTCTGGAAACACCATATATTTT. Translating it yields CASSGARSGNTIYF. The chain links TRBV6-4 to TRBJ1-3; D uncertain. This CDR3 comprises 14 residues. Germline V gene data show CDR1 as MRHNA and CDR2 as SNTAGT. Trimming took off 4 bases at V and 0 bases at J, with 7 bases between the two ends.

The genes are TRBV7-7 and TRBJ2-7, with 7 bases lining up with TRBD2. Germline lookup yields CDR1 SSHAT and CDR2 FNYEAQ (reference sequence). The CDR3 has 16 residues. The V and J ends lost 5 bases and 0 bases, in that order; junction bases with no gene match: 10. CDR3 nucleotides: TGTGCCAGCAGCCCCTCCCTGACTAGCAGCTCCTACGAGCAGTACTTC. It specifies CASSPSLTSSSYEQYF.

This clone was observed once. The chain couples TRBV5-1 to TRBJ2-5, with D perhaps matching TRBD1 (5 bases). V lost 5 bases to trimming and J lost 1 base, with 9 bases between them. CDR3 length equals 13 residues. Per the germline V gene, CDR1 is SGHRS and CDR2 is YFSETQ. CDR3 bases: TGCGCCAGCAGTACGGACACCCAAGAGACCCAGTACTTC. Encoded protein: CASSTDTQETQYF.

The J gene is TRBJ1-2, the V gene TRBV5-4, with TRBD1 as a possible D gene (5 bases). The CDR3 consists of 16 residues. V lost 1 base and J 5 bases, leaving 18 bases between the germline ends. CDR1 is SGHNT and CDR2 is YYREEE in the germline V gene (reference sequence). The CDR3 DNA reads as TGTGCCAGCAGCTTGAGCGGGGCACGTCTTATATATGGCTACACCTTC. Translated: CASSLSGARLIYGYTF. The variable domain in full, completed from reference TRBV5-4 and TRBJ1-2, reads ETGVTQSPTHLIKTRGQQVTLRCSSQSGHNTVSWYQQALGQGPQFIFQYYREEENGRGNFPPRFSGLQFPNYSSELNVNALELDDSALYLCASSLSGARLIYGYTFGSGTRLTVV.

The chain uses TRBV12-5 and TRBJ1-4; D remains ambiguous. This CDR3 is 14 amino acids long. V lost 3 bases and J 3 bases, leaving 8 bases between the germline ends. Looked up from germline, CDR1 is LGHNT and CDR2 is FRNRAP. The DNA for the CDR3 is TGTGCTAGTGGTTTAGGCCAGGCTAATGAAAAACTGTTTTTT. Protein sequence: CASGLGQANEKLFF.

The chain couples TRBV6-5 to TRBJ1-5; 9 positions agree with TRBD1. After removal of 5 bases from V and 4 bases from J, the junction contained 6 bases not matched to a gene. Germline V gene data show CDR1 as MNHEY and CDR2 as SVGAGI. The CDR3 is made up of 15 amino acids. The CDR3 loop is CASSQGQGQNQPQHF. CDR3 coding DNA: TGTGCCAGCAGTCAGGGACAGGGTCAAAATCAGCCCCAGCATTTT.

The CDR3 protein is CATSRRAGDTQYF. The CDR3 DNA is TGTGCCACTTCCAGGAGGGCAGGAGATACGCAGTATTTT. The J gene is TRBJ2-3, the V gene TRBV5-5, with a tentative D call TRBD2 (6 bases). The V end lost 9 bases, the J end lost 5 bases, and 16 bases lay between the germline ends. CDR3 length equals 13 residues. Germline assignment: CDR1 SGHKS and CDR2 YYEKEE (reference sequence).

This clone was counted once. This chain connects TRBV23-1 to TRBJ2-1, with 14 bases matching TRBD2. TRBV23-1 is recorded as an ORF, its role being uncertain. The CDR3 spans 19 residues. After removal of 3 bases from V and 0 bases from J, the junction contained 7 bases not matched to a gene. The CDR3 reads CASSHPGLAGGLSYNEQFF. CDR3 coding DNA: TGCGCCAGCAGTCATCCCGGACTAGCGGGAGGTCTCTCCTACAATGAGCAGTTCTTC.

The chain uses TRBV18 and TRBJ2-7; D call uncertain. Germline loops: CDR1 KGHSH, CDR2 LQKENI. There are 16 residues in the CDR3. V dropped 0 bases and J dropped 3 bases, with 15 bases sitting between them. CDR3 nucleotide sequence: TGTGCCAGCTCACCACCTATTCTTCGGGTCTACTACGAGCAGTACTTC. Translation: CASSPPILRVYYEQYF.

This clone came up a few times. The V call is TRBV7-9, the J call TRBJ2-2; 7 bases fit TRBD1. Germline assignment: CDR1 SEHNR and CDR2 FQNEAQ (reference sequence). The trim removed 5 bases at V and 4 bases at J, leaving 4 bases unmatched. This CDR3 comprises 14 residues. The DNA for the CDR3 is TGTGCCAGCAGCCCCGGGACAGCCACCGGGGAGCTGTTTTTT. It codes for CASSPGTATGELFF. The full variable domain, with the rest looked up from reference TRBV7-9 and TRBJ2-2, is DTGVSQNPRHKITKRGQNVTFRCDPISEHNRLYWYRQTLGQGPEFLTYFQNEAQLEKSRLLSDRFSAERPKGSFSTLEIQRTEQGDSAMYLCASSPGTATGELFFGEGSRLTVL.

For the CDR3, the DNA is TGTGCCAGCAGCTCCCCGGGACAGGGAAACTATGGCTACACCTTC. This encodes CASSSPGQGNYGYTF. V and J are TRBV28 and TRBJ1-2; TRBD1 agrees at 9 bases. There are 15 residues in the CDR3. Germline lookup yields CDR1 MDHEN and CDR2 SYDVKM. With 6 bases clipped from V and 2 bases from J, the junction kept 7 bases outside the gene matches.

The CDR3 DNA reads as TGTGCCACCAGCAGTGACAGGGGCCTCACAGATACGCAGTATTTT. Residues: CATSSDRGLTDTQYF. The chain has TRBV15 and TRBJ2-3, with TRBD1 matching over 8 bases. V lost 3 bases, J lost 2 bases, and 4 bases stayed unmatched. CDR3 size: 15 residues. The germline V gene encodes CDR1 LNHNV and CDR2 YYDKDF (reference sequence).

As DNA, the CDR3 is TGCGCCAGCAGCTCCGGGGACAGGGGTGCTCAGCCCCAGCATTTT. Protein: CASSSGDRGAQPQHF. V usage is TRBV5-1 and J usage is TRBJ1-5; TRBD1 matches 10 bases. CDR1 is SGHRS and CDR2 is YFSETQ in the germline V gene. The CDR3 runs to 15 residues. The trim removed 3 bases at V and 6 bases at J, leaving 6 bases unmatched.